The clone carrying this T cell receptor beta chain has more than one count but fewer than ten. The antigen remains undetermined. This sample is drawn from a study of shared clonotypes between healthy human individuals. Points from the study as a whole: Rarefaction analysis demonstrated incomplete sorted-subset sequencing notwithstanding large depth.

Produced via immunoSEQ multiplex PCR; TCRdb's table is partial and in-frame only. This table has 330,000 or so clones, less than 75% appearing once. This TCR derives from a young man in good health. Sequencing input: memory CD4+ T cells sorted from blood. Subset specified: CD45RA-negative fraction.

In DNA, the CDR3 is TGTGCCAGCAGCTTAGGGGGGAGCCAGTACGAGCGGCAGTACTTC. This encodes CASSLGGSQYERQYF. V and J are TRBV7-8 and TRBJ2-7; D is tentatively TRBD1 or TRBD2 (5 bases each). The ends were cut back, 1 base at V and 9 bases at J, with 19 bases in the middle. This CDR3 region has 15 residues. The germline V gene encodes CDR1 SGHVS and CDR2 FQNEAQ.